This T cell receptor beta chain was recorded in a study of early T cells in non-severe SARS-CoV-2 infection. The CDR3 is 17 residues long. CDR1 and CDR2 from the germline V gene are MDHEN and SYDVKM. Trimming stripped 4 bases from V and 3 bases from J, with 22 bases between. This clonotype was counted only a few times. Via MiXCR, TCRdb re-called the 5' RACE reads, giving one row per CDR3 protein. Of 100,000 or so distinct CDR3 sequences in the sample, around 17% were seen once. This sequence was found in an adult who was a healthcare worker with PCR-confirmed SARS-CoV-2 infection or an uninfected control (not recorded which). Sequenced material: whole blood, taken at baseline. V gene TRBV28 combines with J gene TRBJ2-7; D gene ambiguous. CDR3 residues: CASSSEQRTTKNYEQYF. The CDR3 nucleotides read TGTGCCAGCAGTTCGGAACAAAGGACCACGAAGAACTACGAGCAGTACTTC.